These 5 T cell receptor beta chains came from one sample sequenced in a study of T cell repertoires in cytomegalovirus infection. Each CDR3 protein is one row after TCRdb ran MiXCR on the reads. The data show 100,000 to 150,000 distinct CDR3 sequences, around 30% seen once. These TCRs' antigens remain unknown. Sequences were derived from CD8+ T cells from cultured PBMCs, sampled from culture after CMV antigen stimulation. The origin of the receptors is a human donor in good health (CMV status not recorded). Some clones in this sample may be carry-over from other donors' samples.

The J gene is TRBJ1-1, the V gene TRBV19; D perhaps matches TRBD1 (5 bases). V was clipped by 3 bases and J by 2 bases, with 16 bases between them. CDR1 and CDR2 from the germline V gene are LNHDA and SQIVND (reference sequence). The CDR3 is 16 residues long. CDR3 DNA: TGTGCCAGTAGTATTGATAGCCGGGACGGCAACACTGAAGCTTTCTTT. Translation: CASSIDSRDGNTEAFF.

This rearrangement joins TRBV14 to TRBJ1-5; D uncertain. Trimming removed 1 base from V and 7 bases from J, with 8 bases in between. Germline V gene data show CDR1 as SGHDN and CDR2 as FVKESK. The CDR3 consists of 13 residues. CDR3 region: CASSQGRGQPQHF. DNA for the CDR3: TGTGCCAGCAGCCAAGGGAGAGGGCAGCCCCAGCATTTT.

This clonotype was seen a handful of times. The chain carries TRBV7-2 and TRBJ1-2; D may be TRBD1 (6 bases). The CDR3 is 14 residues long. Germline CDR1 reads SGHTA; CDR2 reads FQGNSA. Trimming left V 2 bases short and J 8 bases short, with 15 bases between. The CDR3 bases are TGTGCCAGCAGCTTACAGAGGGGGAATAGCGGCTACACCTTC. Protein sequence: CASSLQRGNSGYTF.

This sequence joins TRBV2 and TRBJ2-7; TRBD1 matches at 7 bases. With 8 bases clipped from V and 2 bases from J, the junction kept 9 bases outside the gene matches. CDR3 size: 14 residues. From germline, CDR1 is SNHLY and CDR2 FYNNEI. For the CDR3, the DNA is TGTGCCAGCGGGCTCGAAGACAGGGCCTACGAGCAGTACTTC. It specifies CASGLEDRAYEQYF.

The chain joins TRBV7-6 to TRBJ2-2; no clear D. There are 18 residues in the CDR3. The V and J ends lost 5 bases and 0 bases respectively, with 19 bases between them. Germline V gene data show CDR1 as SGHVS and CDR2 as FNYEAQ. DNA for the CDR3: TGTGCCAGCAGCCCACCGTTCGGTGGGGTCGCGAACACCGGGGAGCTGTTTTTT. Its protein is CASSPPFGGVANTGELFF.